This TCR beta chain was retrieved from a study of shared T cell receptors in the human thymus. TCRdb keeps only in-frame clones here, not all; method: immunoSEQ multiplex PCR. In the table there are some 400,000 clones, just under 95% of which are singletons. The CDR3 covers 17 residues. V dropped 4 bases and J dropped 4; count of bases not matched to a gene: 14. Germline assignment: CDR1 SEHNR and CDR2 FQNEAQ (reference sequence). The sequenced sample consisted of thymocytes. This chain connects TRBV7-9 to TRBJ2-5; 8 positions match TRBD1. The TCR originated in a human donor. The CDR3, as DNA: TGTGCCAGCAGCTGCTATTACCGGACAGGGCCTAGAGAGACCCAGTACTTC. Protein: CASSCYYRTGPRETQYF.